This TCR beta chain originates from a study of cytomegalovirus exposure and HLA in healthy donors. PCR employed 60 Vbeta and 13 Jbeta primers. Sequenced by immunoSEQ multiplex PCR; TCRdb stores in-frame clones only, minus some. Of 150,000 to 250,000 clones in the sample, 75% to 85% were seen once. The study, taken as a whole, reports: The study recorded 160 or so TCR beta chains that were cytomegalovirus-associated. HLA allele associations emerged for about 16,000 TCR beta sequences in a later analysis, at 0.05 false discovery rate.

This clone occurred a few times. What it binds is not known. This CDR3 is built from 16 residues. Germline V gives CDR1 SGHRS, CDR2 YFSETQ. V trimming: 3 bases; J trimming: 1 base; junction bases outside the gene matches: 9. Input material: PBMCs. The receptor's source is a girl aged 5 to 17 in good health and CMV-seropositive. The chain employs TRBV5-1 and TRBJ2-5, with 7 bases that match TRBD2. This CDR3 reads CASSSSSRTSQETQYF. The CDR3 nucleotides are TGCGCCAGCAGCTCCTCTTCCCGGACTAGCCAAGAGACCCAGTACTTC.